This is a list of T cell receptor beta chains from one sample in a study of neurological immune-mediated disorders. TCRdb called the 5' RACE reads again in MiXCR, with one record for every CDR3 protein. This table holds roughly 20,000 distinct CDR3 sequences, roughly 17% found once. Sequencing used CD8+ T cells from blood. These receptors all stem from a woman under 30 with multiple sclerosis. Each CDR3 is given with its conserved first and last residue. A D gene is named only where the DNA matches it firmly. Clone size, where shown, is once, few, many, or a class for clones that have expanded.

- | - | TRBJ2-5 | TRBV28 | CASSFSIQETQYF | TGTGCCAGCAGTTTCTCTATCCAAGAGACCCAGTACTTC
many | - | TRBJ2-2 | TRBV27 | CASSLIGGELFF | TGTGCCAGCAGTTTAATTGGCGGGGAGCTGTTTTTT
few | - | TRBJ2-1 | TRBV11-3 | CASSFYICSARLADNEQFF | -
many | - | TRBJ1-6 | TRBV28 | CASSRRTVKPYSPLHF | TGTGCCAGCAGCCGTAGGACAGTTAAACCTTATTCACCCCTCCACTTT
many | - | TRBJ2-7 | TRBV7-8 | CASGETGASYEQYF | TGTGCCAGCGGTGAGACAGGAGCCTCCTACGAGCAGTACTTC
many | - | TRBJ2-2 | TRBV29-1 | CSVESQGNTGELFF | TGCAGCGTTGAATCCCAGGGGAACACCGGGGAGCTGTTTTTT
- | TRBD1 | TRBJ1-2 | TRBV15 | CATSSGTGNYGYTF | TGTGCCACCAGCTCCGGGACAGGGAACTATGGCTACACCTTC
medium-sized | TRBD1 | TRBJ1-2 | TRBV15 | CATRHPTGNGYTF | TGTGCCACCAGACATCCGACAGGGAATGGCTACACCTTC
- | - | TRBJ2-5 | TRBV11-2 | CASSSVGSDGETQYF | TGTGCCAGCAGCTCAGTCGGATCTGATGGGGAGACCCAGTACTTC
many | TRBD2 | TRBJ2-5 | TRBV10-3 | CAIARQFSGDQETQYF | TGTGCCATCGCCCGGCAGTTTAGCGGGGACCAAGAGACCCAGTACTTC
many | TRBD2 | TRBJ2-2 | TRBV6-6 | CASSPGTSRTGELFF | TGTGCCAGCAGCCCCGGGACTAGCAGGACCGGGGAGCTGTTTTTT
many | - | TRBJ2-2 | TRBV12-3/TRBV12-4 | CASSFSRSDRTTGELFF | TGTGCCAGCAGTTTTTCAAGATCGGACAGAACCACCGGGGAGCTGTTTTTT
- | - | TRBJ2-1 | TRBV5-4 | CASSTRIYNEQFF | TGTGCCAGCTCGACTAGAATATACAATGAGCAGTTCTTC
many | - | TRBJ2-1 | TRBV4-3 | CASSQGDRDYNEQFF | TGCGCCAGCAGCCAAGGGGATAGGGACTACAATGAGCAGTTCTTC
many | - | TRBJ2-1 | TRBV29-1 | CSVAGEQGVYNEQFF | TGCAGCGTTGCGGGGGAACAGGGTGTCTACAATGAGCAGTTCTTC
many | - | TRBJ1-1 | TRBV12-3/TRBV12-4 | CASLGFAAFF | TGTGCCAGCCTTGGGTTCGCGGCTTTCTTT
- | - | TRBJ1-5 | TRBV6-6 | CASSHGGWGSDQPQHF | TGTGCCAGCAGCCACGGTGGCTGGGGGTCGGATCAGCCCCAGCATTTT
many | - | TRBJ2-3 | TRBV24-1 | CATSDAGTAWDTQYF | TGTGCCACCAGTGATGCGGGGACAGCCTGGGATACGCAGTATTTT
many | - | TRBJ1-1 | TRBV19 | CASSILGREAFF | TGTGCCAGTAGTATACTCGGCAGGGAAGCTTTCTTT
- | - | TRBJ1-1 | TRBV7-9 | CASSLSRYEAFF | TGTGCCAGCAGCTTATCCCGCTACGAAGCTTTCTTT
many | - | TRBJ2-1 | TRBV2 | CAIPGGLGESYNEQFF | TGTGCCATTCCTGGGGGGCTAGGGGAATCCTACAATGAGCAGTTCTTC
many | TRBD2 | TRBJ2-1 | TRBV9 | CASSVVSGTDNEQFF | TGTGCCAGCAGCGTAGTGAGCGGGACGGACAATGAGCAGTTCTTC
many | - | TRBJ1-4 | TRBV5-1 | CASSDRDWGEKLFF | TGCGCCAGCAGCGACCGTGACTGGGGAGAAAAACTGTTTTTT
- | - | TRBJ2-5 | TRBV20-1 | CSARGRQETQYF | TGCAGTGCTAGGGGTCGCCAAGAGACCCAGTACTTC
many | - | TRBJ1-1 | TRBV27 | CASSRGGGANTEAFF | TGTGCCAGCAGCCGCGGAGGGGGGGCGAACACTGAAGCTTTCTTT
many | TRBD1 | TRBJ2-4 | TRBV28 | CASSFGTGAPLAKNIQYF | TGTGCCAGCAGTTTCGGGACAGGGGCCCCTCTAGCCAAAAACATTCAGTACTTC
- | - | TRBJ1-6 | TRBV6-5 | CARGSSTGDYNSPLHF | TGTGCCAGGGGTTCATCAACGGGAGACTATAATTCACCCCTCCACTTT
- | - | TRBJ1-2 | TRBV5-1 | CASSPGTGVWYGYTF | TGCGCCAGCAGCCCGGGGACCGGAGTATGGTATGGCTACACCTTC
many | - | TRBJ2-7 | TRBV7-8 | CASSPPRGGNPEQYF | TGTGCCAGCAGCCCCCCCCGTGGGGGCAACCCCGAGCAGTACTTC
many | - | TRBJ2-2 | TRBV7-3 | CASSSRGNTGELFF | TGTGCCAGCAGCTCCAGGGGGAACACCGGGGAGCTGTTTTTT
many | - | TRBJ1-5 | TRBV5-1 | CASSFRGDSNQPQHF | TGCGCCAGCAGCTTTAGGGGGGACAGCAATCAGCCCCAGCATTTT
many | - | TRBJ2-3 | TRBV6-5 | CASSYSVRATDTQYF | TGTGCCAGCAGTTACTCGGTCAGGGCCACAGATACGCAGTATTTT
many | TRBD2 | TRBJ2-3 | TRBV6-2/TRBV6-3 | CASNSGRARDTQYF | TGTGCCAGCAATAGCGGGAGGGCCCGGGATACGCAGTATTTT
many | - | TRBJ2-2 | TRBV5-1 | CASSLGQYTGELFF | TGCGCCAGCAGCTTGGGCCAGTACACCGGGGAGCTGTTTTTT
medium-sized | TRBD1 | TRBJ1-1 | TRBV20-1 | CSAKGQGATEAFF | TGCAGTGCTAAAGGACAGGGGGCCACTGAAGCTTTCTTT
many | TRBD2 | TRBJ2-1 | TRBV12-3/TRBV12-4 | CASSPLVGRGNNEQFF | TGTGCCAGCAGCCCCTTAGTCGGGCGGGGGAACAATGAGCAGTTCTTC
many | - | TRBJ1-1 | TRBV12-3/TRBV12-4 | CASTLEGITEAFF | TGTGCCAGCACCCTGGAGGGGATCACTGAAGCTTTCTTT
few | - | TRBJ1-1 | TRBV12-3/TRBV12-4 | CASRVRGGTEAFF | TGTGCCAGCAGGGTCAGGGGTGGAACTGAAGCTTTCTTT
- | TRBD1 | TRBJ1-1 | TRBV19 | CASTMPGTGRGRHTEAFF | TGTGCCAGTACTATGCCTGGGACAGGGCGAGGAAGGCACACTGAAGCTTTCTTT
many | - | TRBJ1-2 | TRBV2 | CASSGRLYRDNYGYTF | TGTGCCAGCAGCGGCAGATTATACCGGGACAACTATGGCTACACCTTC
few | - | TRBJ2-1 | TRBV10-2 | CASRERTEYNEQFF | TGCGCCAGCAGGGAAAGGACTGAGTACAATGAGCAGTTCTTC
few | - | TRBJ1-2 | TRBV29-1 | CSVADRHYGYTF | TGCAGCGTTGCAGACAGGCACTATGGCTACACCTTC
many | TRBD2 | TRBJ2-2 | TRBV20-1 | CSASAGGDTGELFF | TGCAGTGCTAGCGCGGGAGGGGACACCGGGGAGCTGTTTTTT
medium-sized | TRBD2 | TRBJ2-1 | TRBV28 | CASSSLAGGEYDEQFF | TGTGCCAGCAGTTCTCTAGCGGGGGGAGAATATGATGAGCAGTTCTTC
many | - | TRBJ1-2 | TRBV27 | CASSLQGPNYGYTF | TGTGCCAGCAGTTTACAGGGGCCCAACTATGGCTACACCTTC
- | - | TRBJ2-3 | TRBV7-8 | CAGKHRLEKDTQYF | TGTGCCGGAAAACACAGGCTGGAGAAGGATACGCAGTATTTT
many | - | TRBJ2-7 | TRBV6-1 | CASTSGDSTYEQYF | TGTGCCAGCACATCGGGTGACTCCACCTACGAGCAGTACTTC
medium-sized | TRBD1 | TRBJ1-1 | TRBV5-1 | CASSFLSQGASEAFF | TGCGCCAGCAGCTTCCTTTCGCAGGGGGCATCTGAAGCTTTCTTT
many | - | TRBJ2-3 | TRBV19 | CASSRPGTDTQYF | TGTGCCAGCAGCAGGCCGGGTACAGATACGCAGTATTTT
- | TRBD1 | TRBJ2-1 | TRBV20-1 | CSARKQGYNEQFF | TGCAGTGCTAGGAAACAGGGGTACAATGAGCAGTTCTTC
medium-sized | TRBD1 | TRBJ1-1 | TRBV28 | CASSPAGGLNTEAFF | TGTGCCAGCAGTCCCGCAGGGGGCTTGAACACTGAAGCTTTCTTT
few | - | TRBJ1-5 | TRBV30 | CAWRISNQPQHF | TGTGCCTGGAGGATTAGCAATCAGCCCCAGCATTTT
- | TRBD1 | TRBJ1-1 | TRBV18 | CASSVDRGYTEAFF | TGTGCCAGCTCCGTGGACAGGGGGTACACTGAAGCTTTCTTT
many | - | TRBJ2-1 | TRBV3-1 | CASSHSMSEGLFYNEQFF | TGTGCCAGCAGCCATTCAATGTCGGAGGGCCTCTTCTACAATGAGCAGTTCTTC